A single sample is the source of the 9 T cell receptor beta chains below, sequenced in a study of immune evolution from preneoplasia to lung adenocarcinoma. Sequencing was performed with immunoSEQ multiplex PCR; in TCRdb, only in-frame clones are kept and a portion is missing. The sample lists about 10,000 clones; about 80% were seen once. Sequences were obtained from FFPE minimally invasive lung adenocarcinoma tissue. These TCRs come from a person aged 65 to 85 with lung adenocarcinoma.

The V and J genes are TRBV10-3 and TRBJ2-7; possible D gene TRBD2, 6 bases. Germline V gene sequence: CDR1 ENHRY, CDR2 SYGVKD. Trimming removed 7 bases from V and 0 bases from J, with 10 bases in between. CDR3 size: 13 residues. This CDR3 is CAITGTASYEQYF. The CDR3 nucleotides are TGTGCCATCACCGGGACTGCCTCCTACGAGCAGTACTTC.

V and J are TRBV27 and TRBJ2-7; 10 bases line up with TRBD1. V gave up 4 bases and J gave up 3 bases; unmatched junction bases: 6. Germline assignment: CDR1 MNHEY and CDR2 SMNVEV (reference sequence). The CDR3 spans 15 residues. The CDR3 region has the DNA TGTGCCAGCAGTTACGGGACAGGGGATCGCTACGAGCAGTACTTC. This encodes CASSYGTGDRYEQYF.

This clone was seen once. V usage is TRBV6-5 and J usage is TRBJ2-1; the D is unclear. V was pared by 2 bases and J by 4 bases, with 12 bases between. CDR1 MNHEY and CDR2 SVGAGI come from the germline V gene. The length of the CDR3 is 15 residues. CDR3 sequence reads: CASSYNPGTYNEQFF. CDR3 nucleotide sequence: TGTGCCAGCAGTTACAATCCCGGCACTTACAATGAGCAGTTCTTC.

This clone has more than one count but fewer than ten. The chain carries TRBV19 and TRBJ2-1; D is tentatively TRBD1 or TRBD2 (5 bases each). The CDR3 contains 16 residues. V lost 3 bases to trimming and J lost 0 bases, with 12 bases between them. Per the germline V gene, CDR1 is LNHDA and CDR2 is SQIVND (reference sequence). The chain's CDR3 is CASSMTGRSSYNEQFF. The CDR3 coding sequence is TGTGCCAGTAGTATGACGGGACGCAGCTCCTACAATGAGCAGTTCTTC.

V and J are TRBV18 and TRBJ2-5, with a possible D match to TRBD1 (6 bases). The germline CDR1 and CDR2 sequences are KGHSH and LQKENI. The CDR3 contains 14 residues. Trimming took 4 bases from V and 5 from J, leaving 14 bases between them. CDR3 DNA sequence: TGTGCCAGCTCACAACATGAGGGGGTGGAGACCCAGTACTTC. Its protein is CASSQHEGVETQYF.

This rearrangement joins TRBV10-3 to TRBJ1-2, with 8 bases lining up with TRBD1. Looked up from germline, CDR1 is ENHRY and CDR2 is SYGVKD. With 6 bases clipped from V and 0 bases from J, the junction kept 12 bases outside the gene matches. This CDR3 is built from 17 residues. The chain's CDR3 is CAIRDREKGGPNYGYTF. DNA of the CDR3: TGTGCCATCAGGGACAGGGAGAAAGGGGGTCCTAACTATGGCTACACCTTC.

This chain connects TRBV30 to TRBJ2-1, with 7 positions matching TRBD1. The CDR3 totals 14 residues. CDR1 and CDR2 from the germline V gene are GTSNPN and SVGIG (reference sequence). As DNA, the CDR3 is TGTGCTATAAGGACAGGCTCCAGCTACAATGAGCAGTTCTTC. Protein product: CAIRTGSSYNEQFF. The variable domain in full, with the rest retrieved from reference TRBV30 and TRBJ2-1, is SQTIHQWPATLVQPVGSPLSLECTVEGTSNPNLYWYRQAAGRGLQLLFYSVGIGQISSEVPQNLSASRPQDRQFILSSKKLLLSDSGFYLCAIRTGSSYNEQFFGPGTRLTVL.

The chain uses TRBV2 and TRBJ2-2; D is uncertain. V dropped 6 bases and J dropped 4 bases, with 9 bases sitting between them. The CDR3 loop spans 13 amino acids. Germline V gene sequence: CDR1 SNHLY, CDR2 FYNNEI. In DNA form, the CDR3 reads TGTGCCAGCAGCGTCCGAATCACCGGGGAGCTGTTTTTT. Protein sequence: CASSVRITGELFF.

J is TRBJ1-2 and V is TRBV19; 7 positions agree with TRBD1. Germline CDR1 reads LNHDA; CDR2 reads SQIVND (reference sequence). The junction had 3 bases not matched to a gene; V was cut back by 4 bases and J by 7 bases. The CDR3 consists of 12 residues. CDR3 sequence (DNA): TGTGCCAGTAGTAGACAGGGTATTGGCTACACCTTC. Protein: CASSRQGIGYTF.